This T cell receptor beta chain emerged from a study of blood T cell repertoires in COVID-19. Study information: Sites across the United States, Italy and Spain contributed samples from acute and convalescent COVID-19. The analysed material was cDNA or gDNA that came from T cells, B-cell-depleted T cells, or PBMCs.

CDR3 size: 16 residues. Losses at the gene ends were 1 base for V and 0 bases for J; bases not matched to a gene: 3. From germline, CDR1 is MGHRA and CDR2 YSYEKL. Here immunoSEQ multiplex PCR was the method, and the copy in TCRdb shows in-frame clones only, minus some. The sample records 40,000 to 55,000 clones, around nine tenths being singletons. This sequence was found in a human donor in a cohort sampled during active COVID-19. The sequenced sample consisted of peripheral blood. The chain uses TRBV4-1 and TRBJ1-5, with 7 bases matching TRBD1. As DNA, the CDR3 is TGCGCCAGCAGCCAAGGAACAGGGGATAGCAATCAGCCCCAGCATTTT. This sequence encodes CASSQGTGDSNQPQHF.